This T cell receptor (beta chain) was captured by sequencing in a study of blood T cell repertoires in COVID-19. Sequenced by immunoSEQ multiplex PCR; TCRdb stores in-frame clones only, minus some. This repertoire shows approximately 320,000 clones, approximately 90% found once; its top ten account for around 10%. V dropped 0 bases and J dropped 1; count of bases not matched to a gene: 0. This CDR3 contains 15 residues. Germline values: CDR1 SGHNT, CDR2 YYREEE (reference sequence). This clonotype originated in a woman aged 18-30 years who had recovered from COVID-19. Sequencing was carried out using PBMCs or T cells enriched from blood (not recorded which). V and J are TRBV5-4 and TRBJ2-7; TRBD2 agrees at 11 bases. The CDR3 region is CASSLGLAGSYEQYF. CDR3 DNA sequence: TGTGCCAGCAGCTTGGGACTAGCGGGGTCCTACGAGCAGTACTTC.